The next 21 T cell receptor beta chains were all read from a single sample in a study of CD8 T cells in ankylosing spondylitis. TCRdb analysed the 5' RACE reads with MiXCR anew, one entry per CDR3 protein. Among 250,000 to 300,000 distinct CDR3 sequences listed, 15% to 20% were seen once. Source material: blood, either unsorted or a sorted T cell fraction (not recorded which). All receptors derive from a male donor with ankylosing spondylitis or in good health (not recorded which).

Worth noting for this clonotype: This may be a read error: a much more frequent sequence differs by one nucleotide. CDR3 nucleotides: TGCGCCAGCAGCTTTTTGGGAGGGCCAACTGAGCAGTTCTTC. It codes for CASSFLGGPTEQFF. The chain employs TRBV5-1 and TRBJ2-1; 7 bases are shared with TRBD2. The CDR3 totals 14 residues. Germline CDR1 is SGHRS and CDR2 is YFSETQ. V was clipped by 2 bases and J by 9 bases; unmatched bases: 8.

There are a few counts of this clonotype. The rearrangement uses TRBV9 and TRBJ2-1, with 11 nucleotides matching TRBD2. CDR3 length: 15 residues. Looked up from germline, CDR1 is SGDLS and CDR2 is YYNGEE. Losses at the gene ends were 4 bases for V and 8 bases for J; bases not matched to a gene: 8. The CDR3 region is CASSLGTSGGDEQFF. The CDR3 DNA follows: TGTGCCAGCAGCCTAGGGACTAGCGGAGGAGATGAGCAGTTCTTC.

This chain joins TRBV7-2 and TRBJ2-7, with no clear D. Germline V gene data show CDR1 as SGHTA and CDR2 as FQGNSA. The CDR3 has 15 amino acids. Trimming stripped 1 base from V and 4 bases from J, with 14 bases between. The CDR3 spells CASSLVGLTSYEQYF. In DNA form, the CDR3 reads TGTGCCAGCAGCTTAGTAGGCTTAACCTCATACGAGCAGTACTTC.

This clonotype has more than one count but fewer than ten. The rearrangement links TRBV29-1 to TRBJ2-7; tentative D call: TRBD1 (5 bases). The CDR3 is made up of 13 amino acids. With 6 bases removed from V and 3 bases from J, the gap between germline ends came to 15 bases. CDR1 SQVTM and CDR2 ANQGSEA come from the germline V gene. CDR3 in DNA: TGCAGCGTCAAGGGGTTGAGCTACTACGAGCAGTACTTC. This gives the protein CSVKGLSYYEQYF.

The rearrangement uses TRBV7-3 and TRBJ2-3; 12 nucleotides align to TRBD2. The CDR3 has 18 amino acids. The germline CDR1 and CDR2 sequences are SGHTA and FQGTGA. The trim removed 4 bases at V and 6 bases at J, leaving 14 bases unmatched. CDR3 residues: CASSSTGTSGLLGDTQYF. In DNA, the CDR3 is TGTGCCAGCAGCTCGACCGGGACTAGCGGGCTCCTAGGGGATACGCAGTATTTT.

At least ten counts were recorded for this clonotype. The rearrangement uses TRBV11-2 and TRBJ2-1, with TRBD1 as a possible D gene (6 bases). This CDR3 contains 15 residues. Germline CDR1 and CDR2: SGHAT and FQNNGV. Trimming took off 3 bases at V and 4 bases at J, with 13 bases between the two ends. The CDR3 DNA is TGTGCCAGCAGCTTCTCACTGGGACAATACAATGAGCAGTTCTTC. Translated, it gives CASSFSLGQYNEQFF. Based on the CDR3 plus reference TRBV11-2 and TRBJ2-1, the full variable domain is EAGVAQSPRYKIIEKRQSVAFWCNPISGHATLYWYQQILGQGPKLLIQFQNNGVVDDSQLPKDRFSAERLKGVDSTLKIQPAKLEDSAVYLCASSFSLGQYNEQFFGPGTRLTVL.

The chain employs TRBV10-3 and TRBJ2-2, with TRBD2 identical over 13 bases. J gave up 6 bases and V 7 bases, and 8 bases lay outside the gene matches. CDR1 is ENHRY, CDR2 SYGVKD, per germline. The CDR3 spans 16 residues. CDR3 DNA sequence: TGTGCCATCAAAGGGACTAGCGGGATCCTTGCCGGGGAGCTGTTTTTT. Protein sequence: CAIKGTSGILAGELFF.

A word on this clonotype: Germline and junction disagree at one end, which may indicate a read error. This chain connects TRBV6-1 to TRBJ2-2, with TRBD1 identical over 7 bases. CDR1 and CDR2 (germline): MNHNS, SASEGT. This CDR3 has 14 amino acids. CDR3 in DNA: TGTGCCAGCAATAAGGGGGCGGACACCTGGGAGCTGTTTTTT. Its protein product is CASNKGADTWELFF.

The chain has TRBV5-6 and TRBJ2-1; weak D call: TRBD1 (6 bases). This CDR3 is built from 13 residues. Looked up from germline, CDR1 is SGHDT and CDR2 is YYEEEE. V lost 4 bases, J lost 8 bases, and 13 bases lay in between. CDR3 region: CASSIGTGYEQFF. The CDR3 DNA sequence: TGTGCCAGCAGCATAGGCACAGGGTATGAGCAGTTCTTC.

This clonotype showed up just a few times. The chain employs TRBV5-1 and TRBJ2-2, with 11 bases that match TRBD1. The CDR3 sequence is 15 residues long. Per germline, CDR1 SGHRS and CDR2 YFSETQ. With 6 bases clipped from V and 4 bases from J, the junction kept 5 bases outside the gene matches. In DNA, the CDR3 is TGCGCCAGCAATACCGGGACAGGGGGCACCGGGGAGCTGTTTTTT. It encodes CASNTGTGGTGELFF. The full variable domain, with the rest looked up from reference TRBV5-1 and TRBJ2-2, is KAGVTQTPRYLIKTRGQQVTLSCSPISGHRSVSWYQQTPGQGLQFLFEYFSETQRNKGNFPGRFSGRQFSNSRSEMNVSTLELGDSALYLCASNTGTGGTGELFFGEGSRLTVL.

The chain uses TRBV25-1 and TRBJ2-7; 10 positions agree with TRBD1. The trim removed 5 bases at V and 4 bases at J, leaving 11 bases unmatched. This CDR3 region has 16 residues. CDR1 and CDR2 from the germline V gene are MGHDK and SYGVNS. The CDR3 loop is CASSPSKTGGSYEQYF. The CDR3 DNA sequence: TGTGCCAGCAGTCCCTCGAAGACAGGGGGCAGTTACGAGCAGTACTTC.

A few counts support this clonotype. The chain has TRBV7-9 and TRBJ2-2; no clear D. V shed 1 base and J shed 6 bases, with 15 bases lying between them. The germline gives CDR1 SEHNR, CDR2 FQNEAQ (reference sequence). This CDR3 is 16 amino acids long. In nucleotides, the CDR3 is TGTGCCAGCAGCTTAGGGCTCGGCGCCCGGGCCGGGGAGCTGTTTTTT. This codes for CASSLGLGARAGELFF.

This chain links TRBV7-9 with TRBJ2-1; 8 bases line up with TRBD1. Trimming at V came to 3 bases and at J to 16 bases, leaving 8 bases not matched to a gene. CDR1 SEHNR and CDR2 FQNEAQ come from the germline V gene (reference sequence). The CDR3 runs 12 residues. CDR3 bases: TGTGCCAGCAGCTTTGGAGGACAGGGACGATTCTTC. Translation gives CASSFGGQGRFF.

DNA of the CDR3: TGTGCCACCAGTGACCTAAAGGCTGATGCGAGTGAGCAGTTCTTC. Amino acid sequence: CATSDLKADASEQFF. J is TRBJ2-1 and V is TRBV24-1; the D is unclear. This CDR3 region has 15 residues. CDR1 is KGHDR and CDR2 is SFDVKD in the germline V gene. The V end lost 4 bases, the J end lost 9 bases, and 18 bases lay between the germline ends.

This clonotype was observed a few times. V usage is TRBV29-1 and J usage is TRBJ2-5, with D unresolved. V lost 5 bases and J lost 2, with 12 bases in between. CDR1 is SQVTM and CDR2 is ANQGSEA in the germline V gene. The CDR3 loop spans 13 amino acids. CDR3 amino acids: CSVRKYLQETQYF. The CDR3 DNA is TGCAGCGTTCGTAAATACTTACAAGAGACCCAGTACTTC.

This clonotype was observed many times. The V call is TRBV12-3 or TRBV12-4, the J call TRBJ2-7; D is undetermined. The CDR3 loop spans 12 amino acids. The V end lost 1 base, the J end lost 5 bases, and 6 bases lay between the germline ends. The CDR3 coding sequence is TGTGCCAGCAGTTTAGTAGGGAACGAGCAGTACTTC. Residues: CASSLVGNEQYF.

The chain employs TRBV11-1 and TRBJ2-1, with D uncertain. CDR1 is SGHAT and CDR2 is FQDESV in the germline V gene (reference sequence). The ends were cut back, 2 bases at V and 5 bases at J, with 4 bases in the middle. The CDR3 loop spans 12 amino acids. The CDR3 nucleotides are TGTGCCAGCAGCTTACAGAACAATGAGCAGTTCTTC. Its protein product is CASSLQNNEQFF.

The DNA of the CDR3 is TGCGCCAGCAGCCACCCGACTCGGGAGCACGGGAATGAGCAGTTCTTC. It translates to CASSHPTREHGNEQFF. The chain is built from TRBV4-1 and TRBJ2-1, with D possibly TRBD2 on 6 matching bases. Trimming shortened V by 3 bases and J by 7 bases, and 19 bases separated the two germline ends. Germline-derived CDR1 and CDR2 are MGHRA and YSYEKL. CDR3 length: 16 amino acids.

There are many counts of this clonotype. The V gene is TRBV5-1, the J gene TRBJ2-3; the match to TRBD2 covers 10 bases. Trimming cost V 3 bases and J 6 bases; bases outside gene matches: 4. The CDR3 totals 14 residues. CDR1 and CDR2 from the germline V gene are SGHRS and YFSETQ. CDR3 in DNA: TGCGCCAGCAGCTACCTAGCGGGAGACGATACGCAGTATTTT. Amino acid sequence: CASSYLAGDDTQYF.

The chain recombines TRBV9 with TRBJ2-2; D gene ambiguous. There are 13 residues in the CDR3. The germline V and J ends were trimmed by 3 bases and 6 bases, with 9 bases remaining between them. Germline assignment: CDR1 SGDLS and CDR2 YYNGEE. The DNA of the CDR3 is TGTGCCAGCAGCGCCCCCGGATCCGGGGAGCTGTTTTTT. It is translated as CASSAPGSGELFF.

The DNA for the CDR3 is TGTGCCAGCAGCGGCGGGACTAGCGGATACACCGGGGAGCTGTTTTTT. The encoded protein is CASSGGTSGYTGELFF. The chain uses TRBV11-2 and TRBJ2-2, with TRBD2 matching over 11 bases. With 5 bases clipped from V and 3 bases from J, the junction kept 5 bases outside the gene matches. The germline V gene encodes CDR1 SGHAT and CDR2 FQNNGV. The CDR3 contains 16 residues.